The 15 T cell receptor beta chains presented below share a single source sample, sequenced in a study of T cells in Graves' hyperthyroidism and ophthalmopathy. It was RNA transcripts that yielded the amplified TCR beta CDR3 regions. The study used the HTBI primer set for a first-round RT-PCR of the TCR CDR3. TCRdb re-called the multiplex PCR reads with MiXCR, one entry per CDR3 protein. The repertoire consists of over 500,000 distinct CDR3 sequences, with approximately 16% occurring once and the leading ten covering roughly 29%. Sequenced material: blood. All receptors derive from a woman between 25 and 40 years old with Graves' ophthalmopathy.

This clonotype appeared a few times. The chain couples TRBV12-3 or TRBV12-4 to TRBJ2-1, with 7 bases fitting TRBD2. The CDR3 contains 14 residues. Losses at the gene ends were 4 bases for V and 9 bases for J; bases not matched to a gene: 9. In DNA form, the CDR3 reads TGTGCCAGCAGTTCTCCGCGGGAGTACGTTGAGCAGTTCTTC. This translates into CASSSPREYVEQFF.

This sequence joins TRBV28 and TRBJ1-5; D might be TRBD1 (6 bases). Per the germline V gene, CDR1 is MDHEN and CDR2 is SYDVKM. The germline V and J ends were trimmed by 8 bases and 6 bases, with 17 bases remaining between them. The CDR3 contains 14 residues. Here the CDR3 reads CASPRGGAGQPQHF. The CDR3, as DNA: TGTGCCAGCCCCCGAGGGGGGGCGGGTCAGCCCCAGCATTTT.

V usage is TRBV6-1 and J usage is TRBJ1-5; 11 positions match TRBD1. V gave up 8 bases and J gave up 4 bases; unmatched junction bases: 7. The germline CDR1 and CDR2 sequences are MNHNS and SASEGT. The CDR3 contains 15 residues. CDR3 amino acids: CASCQGQGANQPQHF. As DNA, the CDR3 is TGTGCCAGCTGCCAAGGACAGGGGGCAAATCAGCCCCAGCATTTT.

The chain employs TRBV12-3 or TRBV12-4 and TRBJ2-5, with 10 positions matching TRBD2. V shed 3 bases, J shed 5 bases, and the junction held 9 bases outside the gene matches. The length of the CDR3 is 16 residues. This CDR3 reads CASSFGSGRARETQYF. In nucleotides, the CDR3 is TGTGCCAGCAGTTTTGGCAGCGGGAGGGCCCGGGAGACCCAGTACTTC.

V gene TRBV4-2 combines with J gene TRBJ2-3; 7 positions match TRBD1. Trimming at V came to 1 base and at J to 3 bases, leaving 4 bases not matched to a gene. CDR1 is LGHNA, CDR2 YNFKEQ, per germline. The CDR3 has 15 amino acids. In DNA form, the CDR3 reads TGTGCCAGCAGCCAAGGAACAGGGGATACAGATACGCAGTATTTT. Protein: CASSQGTGDTDTQYF.

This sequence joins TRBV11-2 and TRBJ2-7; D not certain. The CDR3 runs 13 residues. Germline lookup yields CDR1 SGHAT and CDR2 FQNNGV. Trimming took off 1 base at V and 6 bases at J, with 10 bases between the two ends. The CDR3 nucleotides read TGTGCCAGCAGCTTAGCGGCTGGGGTCGAGCAGTACTTC. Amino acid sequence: CASSLAAGVEQYF.

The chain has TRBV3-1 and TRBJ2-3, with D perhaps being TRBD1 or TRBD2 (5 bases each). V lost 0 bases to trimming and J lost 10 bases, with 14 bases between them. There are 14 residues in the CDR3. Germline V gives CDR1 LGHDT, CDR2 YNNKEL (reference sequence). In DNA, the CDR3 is TGTGCCAGCAGCCAAGAAGGTGATGGGGGTTCGCAGTATTTT. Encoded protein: CASSQEGDGGSQYF.

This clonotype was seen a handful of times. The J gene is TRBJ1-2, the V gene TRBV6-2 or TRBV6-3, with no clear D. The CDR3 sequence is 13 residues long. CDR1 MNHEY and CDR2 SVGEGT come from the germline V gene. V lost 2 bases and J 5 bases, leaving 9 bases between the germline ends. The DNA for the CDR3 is TGTGCCAGCAGTTACACCGCAACTTATGGCTACACCTTC. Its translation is CASSYTATYGYTF.

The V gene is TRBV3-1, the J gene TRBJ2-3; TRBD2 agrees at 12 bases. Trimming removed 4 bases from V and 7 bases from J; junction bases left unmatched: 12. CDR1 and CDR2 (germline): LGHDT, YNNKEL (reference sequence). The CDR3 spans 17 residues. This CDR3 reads CASSRTGLAGRMNTQYF. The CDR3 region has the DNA TGTGCCAGCAGCCGGACCGGACTAGCGGGAAGGATGAATACGCAGTATTTT.

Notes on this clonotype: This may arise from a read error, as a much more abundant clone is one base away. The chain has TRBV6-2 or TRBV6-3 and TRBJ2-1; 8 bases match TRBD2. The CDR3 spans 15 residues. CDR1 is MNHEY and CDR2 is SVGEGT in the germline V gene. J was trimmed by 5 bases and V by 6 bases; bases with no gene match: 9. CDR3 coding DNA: TGTGCCAGCAGCTTCTGGCAGCGGGAGCACAATGAGCAGTTCTTC. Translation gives CASSFWQREHNEQFF.

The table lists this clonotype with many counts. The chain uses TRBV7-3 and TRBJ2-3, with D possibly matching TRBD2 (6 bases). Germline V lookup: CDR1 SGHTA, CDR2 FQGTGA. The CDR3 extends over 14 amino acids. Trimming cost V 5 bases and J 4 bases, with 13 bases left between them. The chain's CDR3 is CASSATRDPDTQYF. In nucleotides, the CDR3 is TGTGCCAGCAGCGCGACTAGGGACCCAGATACGCAGTATTTT. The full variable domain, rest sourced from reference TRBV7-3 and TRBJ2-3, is GAGVSQTPSNKVTEKGKYVELRCDPISGHTALYWYRQSLGQGPEFLIYFQGTGAADDSGLPNDRFFAVRPEGSVSTLKIQRTERGDSAVYLCASSATRDPDTQYFGPGTRLTVL.

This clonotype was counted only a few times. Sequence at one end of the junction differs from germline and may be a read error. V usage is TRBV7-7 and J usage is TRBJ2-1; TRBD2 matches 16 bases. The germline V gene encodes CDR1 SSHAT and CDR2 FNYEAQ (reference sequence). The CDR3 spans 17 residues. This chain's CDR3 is CASSPGLAGGPGNEQFF. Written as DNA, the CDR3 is TGTGCTAGCAGCCCGGGACTAGCGGGAGGGCCGGGGAATGAGCAGTTCTTC.

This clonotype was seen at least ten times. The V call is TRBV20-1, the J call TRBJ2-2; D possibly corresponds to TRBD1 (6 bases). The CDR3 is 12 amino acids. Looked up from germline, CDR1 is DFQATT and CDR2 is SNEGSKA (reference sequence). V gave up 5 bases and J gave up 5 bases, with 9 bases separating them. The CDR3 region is CSAVGHTGELFF. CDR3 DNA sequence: TGCAGTGCTGTGGGACATACCGGGGAGCTGTTTTTT.

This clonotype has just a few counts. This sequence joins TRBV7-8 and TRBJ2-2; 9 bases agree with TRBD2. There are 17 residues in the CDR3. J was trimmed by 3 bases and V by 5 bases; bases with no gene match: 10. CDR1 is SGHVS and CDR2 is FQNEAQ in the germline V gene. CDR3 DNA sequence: TGTGCCAGCAGCCCCACCCCCGGACTAGCGCACACCGGGGAGCTGTTTTTT. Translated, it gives CASSPTPGLAHTGELFF.

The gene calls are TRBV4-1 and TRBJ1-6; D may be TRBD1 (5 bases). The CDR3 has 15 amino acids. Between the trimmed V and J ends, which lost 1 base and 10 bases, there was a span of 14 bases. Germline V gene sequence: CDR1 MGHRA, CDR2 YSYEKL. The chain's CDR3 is CASSQVDRERSPLHF. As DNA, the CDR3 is TGCGCCAGCAGCCAAGTTGACAGAGAAAGGTCACCCCTCCACTTT.